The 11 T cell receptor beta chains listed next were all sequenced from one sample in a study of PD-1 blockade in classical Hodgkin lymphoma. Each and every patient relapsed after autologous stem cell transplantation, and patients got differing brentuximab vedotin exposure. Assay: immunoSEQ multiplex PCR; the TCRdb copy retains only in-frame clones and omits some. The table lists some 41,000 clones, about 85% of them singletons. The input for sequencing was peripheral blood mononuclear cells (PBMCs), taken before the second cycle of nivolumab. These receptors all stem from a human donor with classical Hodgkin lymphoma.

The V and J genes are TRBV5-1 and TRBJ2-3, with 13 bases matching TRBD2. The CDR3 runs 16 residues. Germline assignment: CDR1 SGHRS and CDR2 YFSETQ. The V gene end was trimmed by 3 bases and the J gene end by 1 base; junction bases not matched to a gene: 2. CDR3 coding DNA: TGCGCCAGCAGCTCCGGACTAGCGGGGGGCACAGATACGCAGTATTTT. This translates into CASSSGLAGGTDTQYF.

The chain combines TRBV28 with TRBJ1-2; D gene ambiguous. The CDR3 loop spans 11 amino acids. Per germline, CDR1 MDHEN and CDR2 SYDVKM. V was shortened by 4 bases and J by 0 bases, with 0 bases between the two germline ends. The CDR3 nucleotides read TGTGCCAGCAGTTCTAACTATGGCTACACCTTC. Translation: CASSSNYGYTF.

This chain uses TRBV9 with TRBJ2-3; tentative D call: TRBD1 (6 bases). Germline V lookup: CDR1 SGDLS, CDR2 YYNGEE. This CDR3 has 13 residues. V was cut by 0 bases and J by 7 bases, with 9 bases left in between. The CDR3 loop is CASSVEGVNTQYF. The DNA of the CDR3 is TGTGCCAGCAGCGTAGAGGGGGTGAATACGCAGTATTTT. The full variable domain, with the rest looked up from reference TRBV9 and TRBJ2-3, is DSGVTQTPKHLITATGQRVTLRCSPRSGDLSVYWYQQSLDQGLQFLIQYYNGEERAKGNILERFSAQQFPDLHSELNLSSLELGDSALYFCASSVEGVNTQYFGPGTRLTVL.

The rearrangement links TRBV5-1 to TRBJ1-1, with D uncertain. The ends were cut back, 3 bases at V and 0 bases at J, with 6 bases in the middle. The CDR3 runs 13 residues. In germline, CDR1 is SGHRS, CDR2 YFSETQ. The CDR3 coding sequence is TGCGCCAGCAGCTCGACCTTGAACACTGAAGCTTTCTTT. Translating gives CASSSTLNTEAFF.

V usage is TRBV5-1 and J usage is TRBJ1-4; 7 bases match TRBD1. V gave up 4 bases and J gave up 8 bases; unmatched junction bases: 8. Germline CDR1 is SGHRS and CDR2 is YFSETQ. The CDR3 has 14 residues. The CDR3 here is CASSDNRGGEKLFF. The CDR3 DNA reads TGCGCCAGCAGCGATAACAGGGGTGGGGAAAAACTGTTTTTT.

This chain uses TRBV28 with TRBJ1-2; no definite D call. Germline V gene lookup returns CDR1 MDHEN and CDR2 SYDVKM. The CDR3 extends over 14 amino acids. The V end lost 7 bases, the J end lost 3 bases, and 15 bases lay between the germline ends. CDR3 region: CASTFRGVYYGYTF. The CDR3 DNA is TGTGCCAGCACCTTTCGCGGGGTCTACTATGGCTACACCTTC.

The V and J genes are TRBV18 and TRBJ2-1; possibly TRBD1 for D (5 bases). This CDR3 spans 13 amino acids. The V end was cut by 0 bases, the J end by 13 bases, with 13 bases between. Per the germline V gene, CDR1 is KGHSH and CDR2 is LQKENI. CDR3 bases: TGTGCCAGCTCACCACCCCTGTTAGGGGTCCAGTTCTTC. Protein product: CASSPPLLGVQFF.

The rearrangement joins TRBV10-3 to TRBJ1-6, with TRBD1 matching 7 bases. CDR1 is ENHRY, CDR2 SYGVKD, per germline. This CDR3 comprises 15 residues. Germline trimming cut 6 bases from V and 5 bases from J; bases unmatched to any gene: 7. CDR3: CAIRRVGQDNSPLHF. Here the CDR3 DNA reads TGTGCCATCAGGAGGGTTGGACAGGATAATTCACCCCTCCACTTT.

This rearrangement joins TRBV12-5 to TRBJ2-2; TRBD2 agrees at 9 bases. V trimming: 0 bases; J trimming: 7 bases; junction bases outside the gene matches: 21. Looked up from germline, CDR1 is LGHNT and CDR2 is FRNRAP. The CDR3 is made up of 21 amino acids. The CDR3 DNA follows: TGTGCTAGTGGTTTGGTTGGCTTAGCAAATAGATTGCGGGAGGGCTACGGGGAGCTGTTTTTT. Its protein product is CASGLVGLANRLREGYGELFF.

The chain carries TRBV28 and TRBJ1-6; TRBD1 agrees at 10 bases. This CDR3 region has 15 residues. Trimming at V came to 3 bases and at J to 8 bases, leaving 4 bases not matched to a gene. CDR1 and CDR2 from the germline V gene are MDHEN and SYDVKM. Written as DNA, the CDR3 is TGTGCCAGCAGTTTCCTGGGACAGGGGTATTCACCCCTCCACTTT. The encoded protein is CASSFLGQGYSPLHF.

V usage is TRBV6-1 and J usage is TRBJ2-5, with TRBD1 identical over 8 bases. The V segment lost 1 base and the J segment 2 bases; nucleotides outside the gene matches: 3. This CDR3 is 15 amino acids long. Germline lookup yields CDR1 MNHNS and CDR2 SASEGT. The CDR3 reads CASSEDRGRQETQYF. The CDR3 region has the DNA TGTGCCAGCAGTGAAGACAGGGGGAGGCAAGAGACCCAGTACTTC.